One and the same sample provided the 15 T cell receptor beta chains below, sequenced in a study of technical replicates of blood from several donors. Profiling relied on immunoSEQ multiplex PCR, and the TCRdb table lists in-frame clones only, not all of them. The data show some 76,000 clones, with roughly 94% seen just once and 0.3% to 0.45% held by the top ten. Sequencing was carried out using T cells isolated from PBMCs. The receptors originated from a human donor in good health.

V usage is TRBV11-2 and J usage is TRBJ2-3; perhaps TRBD2 as D (5 bases). Germline loops: CDR1 SGHAT, CDR2 FQNNGV. Trimming pared 4 bases from V and 4 bases from J, leaving 12 bases between. The CDR3 loop spans 14 amino acids. CDR3: CASSSLAFSDTQYF. For the CDR3, the DNA is TGTGCCAGCAGCTCCCTAGCCTTTTCAGATACGCAGTATTTT.

The chain links TRBV5-1 to TRBJ1-2; 8 nucleotides align to TRBD1. From germline, CDR1 is SGHRS and CDR2 YFSETQ. The V gene end was trimmed by 4 bases and the J gene end by 12 bases; junction bases not matched to a gene: 5. The CDR3 totals 11 residues. The CDR3 DNA is TGCGCCAGCAGCGGACAGGGTTTTCACACCTTC. Encoded protein: CASSGQGFHTF.

The gene calls are TRBV4-3 and TRBJ2-7, with a weak D call TRBD1 (6 bases). Deletions cut 0 bases from V and 2 bases from J, with 17 bases between. The CDR3 extends over 17 amino acids. Germline V gives CDR1 LGHNA, CDR2 YSLEER. The CDR3, as DNA: TGCGCCAGCAGCCAAGATTTATGGGCAGGGGAGACCTACGAGCAGTACTTC. Its translation is CASSQDLWAGETYEQYF.

The chain has TRBV6-5 and TRBJ1-4; TRBD1 matches 9 bases. The junction had 1 base not matched to a gene; V was cut back by 4 bases and J by 4 bases. Per germline, CDR1 MNHEY and CDR2 SVGAGI. The CDR3 loop spans 14 amino acids. The CDR3 here is CASSSTGGNEKLFF. In DNA, the CDR3 is TGTGCCAGCAGTTCGACAGGGGGTAATGAAAAACTGTTTTTT.

This clone occurred once. The V gene is TRBV2, the J gene TRBJ2-7; 13 positions agree with TRBD2. CDR1 and CDR2 (germline): SNHLY, FYNNEI. With 4 bases clipped from V and 9 bases from J, the junction kept 0 bases outside the gene matches. The CDR3 extends over 12 amino acids. The CDR3: CASSGTSGRQYF. The DNA for the CDR3 is TGTGCCAGCAGTGGGACTAGCGGGAGGCAGTACTTC.

The J gene is TRBJ2-7, the V gene TRBV9; 9 positions agree with TRBD1. V trimming: 3 bases; J trimming: 1 base; junction bases outside the gene matches: 11. Germline CDR1 is SGDLS and CDR2 is YYNGEE. The CDR3 has 17 residues. In DNA form, the CDR3 reads TGTGCCAGCAGCGCTCCGGGACAGGGTGCCCCTTCCTACGAGCAGTACTTC. Encoded protein: CASSAPGQGAPSYEQYF.

In its sample, this clone was seen a few times. The chain carries TRBV7-2 and TRBJ1-4; D is ambiguous. Per germline, CDR1 SGHTA and CDR2 FQGNSA. The CDR3 spans 12 residues. Trimming left V 0 bases short and J 10 bases short, with 6 bases between. The CDR3 spells CASSLAAGKLFF. CDR3 bases: TGTGCCAGCAGCTTAGCAGCCGGAAAACTGTTTTTT.

V and J are TRBV9 and TRBJ2-7; TRBD1 agrees at 9 bases. There are 15 residues in the CDR3. CDR1 is SGDLS and CDR2 is YYNGEE in the germline V gene. Germline trimming cut 4 bases from V and 5 bases from J; bases unmatched to any gene: 10. The CDR3 spells CASSSPGTGRNEQYF. The CDR3 DNA follows: TGTGCCAGCAGCTCTCCCGGGACAGGGCGAAACGAGCAGTACTTC.

The chain couples TRBV5-1 to TRBJ2-1, with D uncertain. Germline V gene sequence: CDR1 SGHRS, CDR2 YFSETQ. The CDR3 is 12 amino acids. Trimming removed 5 bases from V and 5 bases from J, with 8 bases in between. CDR3 in DNA: TGCGCCAGCAGTCCTCTAGACAATGAGCAGTTCTTC. Translation gives CASSPLDNEQFF.

The chain has TRBV30 and TRBJ2-1, with TRBD2 identical over 13 bases. Germline-derived CDR1 and CDR2 are GTSNPN and SVGIG (reference sequence). The length of the CDR3 is 13 residues. V dropped 0 bases and J dropped 14; count of bases not matched to a gene: 4. As DNA, the CDR3 is TGTGCCTGGAGTGTACTAGCGGGAGGGCCAAAGTTCTTC. It yields the protein CAWSVLAGGPKFF.

The gene calls are TRBV29-1 and TRBJ2-1, with D unresolved. V was pared by 4 bases and J by 0 bases, with 10 bases between. Germline-derived CDR1 and CDR2 are SQVTM and ANQGSEA. CDR3 length: 14 residues. The CDR3 coding sequence is TGCAGCGTTGCTGCGCGGCTCTCCTACAATGAGCAGTTCTTC. It yields the protein CSVAARLSYNEQFF.

The CDR3 here is CASSFLLAGGTDTQYF. CDR3 nucleotides: TGTGCCAGCAGCTTCTTACTAGCGGGAGGGACAGATACGCAGTATTTT. The gene calls are TRBV7-2 and TRBJ2-3; 13 bases are a match to TRBD2. From germline, CDR1 is SGHTA and CDR2 FQGNSA. V shed 3 bases and J 3 bases; nucleotides not matched to a gene: 3. The CDR3 covers 16 residues.

The V call is TRBV4-1, the J call TRBJ2-1, with D possibly TRBD1 on 6 matching bases. Deletions cut 1 base from V and 3 bases from J, with 10 bases between. Germline V gene sequence: CDR1 MGHRA, CDR2 YSYEKL. This CDR3 is 15 amino acids long. CDR3 DNA: TGCGCCAGCAGCCAAGCACAGGGCGTCTACAATGAGCAGTTCTTC. Protein product: CASSQAQGVYNEQFF.

The V and J genes are TRBV29-1 and TRBJ2-3; D is possibly TRBD1 (8 bases). V lost 6 bases and J 4 bases, leaving 14 bases between the germline ends. Germline CDR1 reads SQVTM; CDR2 reads ANQGSEA. The CDR3 has 13 residues. The CDR3 reads CSVHRGGADTQYF. CDR3 coding DNA: TGCAGCGTACACAGGGGGGGCGCAGATACGCAGTATTTT.

The rearrangement links TRBV18 to TRBJ2-7; TRBD1 might be the D (5 bases). Germline lookup yields CDR1 KGHSH and CDR2 LQKENI. Trimming took off 0 bases at V and 0 bases at J, with 12 bases between the two ends. The CDR3 is 16 amino acids. CDR3 bases: TGTGCCAGCTCACCACCAAACAAGGGGAACTCCTACGAGCAGTACTTC. Protein: CASSPPNKGNSYEQYF.